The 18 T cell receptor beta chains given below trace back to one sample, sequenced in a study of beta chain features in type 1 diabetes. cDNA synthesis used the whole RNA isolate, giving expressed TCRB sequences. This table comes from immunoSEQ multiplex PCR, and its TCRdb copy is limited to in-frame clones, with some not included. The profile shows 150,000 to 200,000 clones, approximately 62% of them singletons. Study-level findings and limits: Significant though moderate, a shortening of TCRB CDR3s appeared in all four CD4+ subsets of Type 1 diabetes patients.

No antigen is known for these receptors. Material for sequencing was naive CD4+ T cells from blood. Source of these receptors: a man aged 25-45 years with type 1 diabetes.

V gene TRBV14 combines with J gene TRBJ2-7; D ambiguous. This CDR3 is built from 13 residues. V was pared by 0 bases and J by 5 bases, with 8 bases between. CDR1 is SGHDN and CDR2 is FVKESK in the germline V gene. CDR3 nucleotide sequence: TGTGCCAGCAGCCAAGATCTGGTTAACGAGCAGTACTTC. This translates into CASSQDLVNEQYF. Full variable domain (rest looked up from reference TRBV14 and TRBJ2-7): EAGVTQFPSHSVIEKGQTVTLRCDPISGHDNLYWYRRVMGKEIKFLLHFVKESKQDESGMPNNRFLAERTGGTYSTLKVQPAELEDSGVYFCASSQDLVNEQYFGPGTRLTVT.

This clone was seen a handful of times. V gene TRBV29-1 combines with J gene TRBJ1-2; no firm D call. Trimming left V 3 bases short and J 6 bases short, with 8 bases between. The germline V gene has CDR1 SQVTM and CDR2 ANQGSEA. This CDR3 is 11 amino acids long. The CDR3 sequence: CSVDPEHGYTF. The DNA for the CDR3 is TGCAGCGTTGATCCAGAGCATGGCTACACCTTC.

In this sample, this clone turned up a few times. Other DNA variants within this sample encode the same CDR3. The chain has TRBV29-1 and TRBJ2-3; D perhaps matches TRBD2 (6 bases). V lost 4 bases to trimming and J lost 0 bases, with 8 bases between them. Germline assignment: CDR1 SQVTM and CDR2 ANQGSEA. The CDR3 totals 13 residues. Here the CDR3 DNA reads TGCAGCGTTGGGGAGGCCAGCACAGATACGCAGTATTTT. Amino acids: CSVGEASTDTQYF.

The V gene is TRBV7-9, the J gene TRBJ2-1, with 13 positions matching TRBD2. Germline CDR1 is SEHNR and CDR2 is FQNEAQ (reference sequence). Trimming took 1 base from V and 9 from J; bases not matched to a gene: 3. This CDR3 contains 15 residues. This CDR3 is CASSLGTSGGGEQFF. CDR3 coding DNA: TGTGCCAGCAGCTTAGGGACTAGCGGGGGAGGTGAGCAGTTCTTC. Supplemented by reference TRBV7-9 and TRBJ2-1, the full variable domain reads DTGVSQNPRHKITKRGQNVTFRCDPISEHNRLYWYRQTLGQGPEFLTYFQNEAQLEKSRLLSDRFSAERPKGSFSTLEIQRTEQGDSAMYLCASSLGTSGGGEQFFGPGTRLTVL.

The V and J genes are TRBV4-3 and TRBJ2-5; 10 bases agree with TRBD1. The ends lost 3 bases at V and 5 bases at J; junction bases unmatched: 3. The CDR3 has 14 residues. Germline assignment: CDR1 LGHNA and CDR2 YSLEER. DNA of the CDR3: TGCGCCAGCAGCCAGGGACAGGGGAGCGAGACCCAGTACTTC. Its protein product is CASSQGQGSETQYF.

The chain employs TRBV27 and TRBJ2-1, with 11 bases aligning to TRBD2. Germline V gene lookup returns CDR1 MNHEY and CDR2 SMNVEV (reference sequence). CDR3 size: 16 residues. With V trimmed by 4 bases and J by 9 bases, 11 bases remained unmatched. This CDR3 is CASSSTRLAGLVEQFF. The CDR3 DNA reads TGTGCCAGCAGTTCTACCAGACTAGCGGGGTTAGTTGAGCAGTTCTTC.

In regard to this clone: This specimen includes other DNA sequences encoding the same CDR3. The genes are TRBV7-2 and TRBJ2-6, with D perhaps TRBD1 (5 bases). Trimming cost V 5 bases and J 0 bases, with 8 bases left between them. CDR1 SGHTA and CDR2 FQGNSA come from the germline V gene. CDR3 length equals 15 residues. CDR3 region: CASSLDNSGANVLTF. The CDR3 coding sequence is TGTGCCAGCAGCCTGGACAACTCTGGGGCCAACGTCCTGACTTTC. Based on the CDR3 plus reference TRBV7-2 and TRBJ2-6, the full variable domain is GAGVSQSPSNKVTEKGKDVELRCDPISGHTALYWYRQSLGQGLEFLIYFQGNSAPDKSGLPSDRFSAERTGGSVSTLTIQRTQQEDSAVYLCASSLDNSGANVLTFGAGSRLTVL.

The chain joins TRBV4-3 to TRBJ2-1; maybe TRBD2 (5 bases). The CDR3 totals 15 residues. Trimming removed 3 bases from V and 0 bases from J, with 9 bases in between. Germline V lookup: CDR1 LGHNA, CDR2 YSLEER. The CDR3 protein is CASSHLSVSYNEQFF. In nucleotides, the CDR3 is TGCGCCAGCAGCCACCTTAGCGTCTCCTACAATGAGCAGTTCTTC.

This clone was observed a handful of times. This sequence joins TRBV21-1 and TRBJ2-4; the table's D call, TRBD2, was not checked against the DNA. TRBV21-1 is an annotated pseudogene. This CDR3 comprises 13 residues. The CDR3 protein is CASSTDAEDIQYF. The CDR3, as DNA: TGTGCCAGCAGCACGGACGCGGAGGACATTCAGTACTTC.

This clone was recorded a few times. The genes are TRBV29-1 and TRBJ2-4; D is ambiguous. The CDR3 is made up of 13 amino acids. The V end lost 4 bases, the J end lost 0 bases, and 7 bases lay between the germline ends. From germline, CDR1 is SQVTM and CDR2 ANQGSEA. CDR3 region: CSVAQLAKNIQYF. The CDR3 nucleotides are TGCAGCGTTGCCCAGCTAGCCAAAAACATTCAGTACTTC.

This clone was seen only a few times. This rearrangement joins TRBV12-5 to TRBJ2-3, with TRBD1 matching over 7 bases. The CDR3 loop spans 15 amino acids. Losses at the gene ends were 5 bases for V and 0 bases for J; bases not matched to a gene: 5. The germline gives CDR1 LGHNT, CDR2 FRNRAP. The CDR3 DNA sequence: TGTGCTAGTGGTAACGGACAGGCCAGCACAGATACGCAGTATTTT. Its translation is CASGNGQASTDTQYF. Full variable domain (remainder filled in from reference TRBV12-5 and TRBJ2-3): DARVTQTPRHKVTEMGQEVTMRCQPILGHNTVFWYRQTMMQGLELLAYFRNRAPLDDSGMPKDRFSAEMPDATLATLKIQPSEPRDSAVYFCASGNGQASTDTQYFGPGTRLTVL.

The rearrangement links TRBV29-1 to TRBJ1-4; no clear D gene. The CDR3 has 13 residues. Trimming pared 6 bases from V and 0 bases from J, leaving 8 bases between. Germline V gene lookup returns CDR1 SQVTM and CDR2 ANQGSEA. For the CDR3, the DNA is TGCAGCGTGACGATTGCAACTAATGAAAAACTGTTTTTT. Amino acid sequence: CSVTIATNEKLFF.

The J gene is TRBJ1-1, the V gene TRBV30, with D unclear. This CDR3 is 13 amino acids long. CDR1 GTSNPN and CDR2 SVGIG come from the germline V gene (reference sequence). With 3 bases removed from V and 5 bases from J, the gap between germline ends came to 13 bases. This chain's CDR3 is CAWRGEAETEAFF. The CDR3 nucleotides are TGTGCCTGGAGGGGCGAAGCGGAGACTGAAGCTTTCTTT.

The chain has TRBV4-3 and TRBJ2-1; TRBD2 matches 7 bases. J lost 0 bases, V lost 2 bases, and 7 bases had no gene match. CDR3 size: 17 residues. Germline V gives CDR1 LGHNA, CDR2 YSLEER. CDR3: CASSQFRRTSSYNEQFF. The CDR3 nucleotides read TGCGCCAGCAGCCAATTCCGGCGGACTAGCTCCTACAATGAGCAGTTCTTC.

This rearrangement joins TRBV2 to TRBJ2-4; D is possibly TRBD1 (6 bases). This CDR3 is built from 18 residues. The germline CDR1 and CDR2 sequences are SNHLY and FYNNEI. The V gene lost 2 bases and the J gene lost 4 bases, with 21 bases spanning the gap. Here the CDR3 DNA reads TGTGCCAGCAGTGAAAGGGCAGCAACCCTGGGGGCAAAAAACATTCAGTACTTC. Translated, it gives CASSERAATLGAKNIQYF.

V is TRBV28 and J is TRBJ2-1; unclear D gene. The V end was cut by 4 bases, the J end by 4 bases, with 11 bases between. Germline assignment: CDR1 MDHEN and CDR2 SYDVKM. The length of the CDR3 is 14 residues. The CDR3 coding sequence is TGTGCCAGCAGTTCCTTACCAGGTTACAATGAGCAGTTCTTC. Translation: CASSSLPGYNEQFF.

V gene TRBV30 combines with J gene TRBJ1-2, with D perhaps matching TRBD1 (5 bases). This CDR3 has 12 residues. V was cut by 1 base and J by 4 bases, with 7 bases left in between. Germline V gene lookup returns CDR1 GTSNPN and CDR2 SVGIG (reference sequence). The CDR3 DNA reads TGTGCCTGGAGTGCCACAGGCTATGGCTACACCTTC. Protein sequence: CAWSATGYGYTF.

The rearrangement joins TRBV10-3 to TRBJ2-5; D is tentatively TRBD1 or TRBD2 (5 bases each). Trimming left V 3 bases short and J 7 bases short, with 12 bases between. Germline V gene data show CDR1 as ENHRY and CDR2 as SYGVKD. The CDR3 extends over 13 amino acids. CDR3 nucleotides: TGTGCCATCAGTGATCCAGGGAGAGGGACCCAGTACTTC. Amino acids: CAISDPGRGTQYF.